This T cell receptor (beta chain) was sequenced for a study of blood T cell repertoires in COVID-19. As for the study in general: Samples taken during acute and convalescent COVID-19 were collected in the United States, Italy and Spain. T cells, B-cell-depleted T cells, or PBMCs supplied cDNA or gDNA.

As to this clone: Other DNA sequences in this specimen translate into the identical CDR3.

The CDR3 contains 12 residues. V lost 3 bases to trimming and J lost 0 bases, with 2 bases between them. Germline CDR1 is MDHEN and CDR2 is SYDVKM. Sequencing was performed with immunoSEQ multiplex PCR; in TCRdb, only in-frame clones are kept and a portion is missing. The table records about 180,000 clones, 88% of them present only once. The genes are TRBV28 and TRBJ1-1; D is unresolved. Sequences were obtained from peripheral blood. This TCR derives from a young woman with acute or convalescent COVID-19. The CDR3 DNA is TGTGCCAGCAGTTTCATGAACACTGAAGCTTTCTTT. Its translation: CASSFMNTEAFF.